This TCR beta chain was captured by sequencing in a study of T-cell memory formation after mild COVID-19. Study as a whole: In these data, TCR clusters were largely donor specific.

TCRdb re-called the 5' RACE reads through MiXCR, storing one row per CDR3 protein. The repertoire consists of fewer than 650,000 distinct CDR3 sequences, with approximately 21% occurring once and the leading ten covering roughly 8.1%. There are 14 residues in the CDR3. Germline trimming cut 6 bases from V and 3 bases from J; bases unmatched to any gene: 5. The germline V gene has CDR1 DFQATT and CDR2 SNEGSKA (reference sequence). The sequenced sample was PBMCs or a T cell subset sorted from them (not recorded which). The rearrangement joins TRBV20-1 to TRBJ2-3, with TRBD2 matching 11 bases. This receptor was identified in an adult woman who had mild COVID-19 (a few samples of this study predate the infection). Cell type and time point are not known. The CDR3 sequence: CSARTSGFTDTQYF. DNA of the CDR3: TGCAGTGCGAGGACTAGCGGGTTTACAGATACGCAGTATTTT.